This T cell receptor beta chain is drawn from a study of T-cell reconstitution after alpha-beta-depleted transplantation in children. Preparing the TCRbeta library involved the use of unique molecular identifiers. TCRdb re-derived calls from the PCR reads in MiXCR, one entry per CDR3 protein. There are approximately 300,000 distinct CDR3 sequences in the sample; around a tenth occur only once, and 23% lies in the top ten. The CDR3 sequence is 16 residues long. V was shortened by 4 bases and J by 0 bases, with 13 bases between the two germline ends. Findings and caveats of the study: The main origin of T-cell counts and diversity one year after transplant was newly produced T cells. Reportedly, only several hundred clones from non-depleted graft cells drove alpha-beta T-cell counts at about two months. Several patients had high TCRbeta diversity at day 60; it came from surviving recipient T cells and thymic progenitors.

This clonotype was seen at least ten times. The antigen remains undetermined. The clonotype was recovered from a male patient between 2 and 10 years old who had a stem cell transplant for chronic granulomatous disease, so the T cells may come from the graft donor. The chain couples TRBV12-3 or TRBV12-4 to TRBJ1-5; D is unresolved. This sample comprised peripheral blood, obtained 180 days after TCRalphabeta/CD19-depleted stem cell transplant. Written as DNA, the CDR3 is TGTGCCAGCAGTTCTGCAGGAATGAGTAGCAATCAGCCCCAGCATTTT. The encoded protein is CASSSAGMSSNQPQHF.